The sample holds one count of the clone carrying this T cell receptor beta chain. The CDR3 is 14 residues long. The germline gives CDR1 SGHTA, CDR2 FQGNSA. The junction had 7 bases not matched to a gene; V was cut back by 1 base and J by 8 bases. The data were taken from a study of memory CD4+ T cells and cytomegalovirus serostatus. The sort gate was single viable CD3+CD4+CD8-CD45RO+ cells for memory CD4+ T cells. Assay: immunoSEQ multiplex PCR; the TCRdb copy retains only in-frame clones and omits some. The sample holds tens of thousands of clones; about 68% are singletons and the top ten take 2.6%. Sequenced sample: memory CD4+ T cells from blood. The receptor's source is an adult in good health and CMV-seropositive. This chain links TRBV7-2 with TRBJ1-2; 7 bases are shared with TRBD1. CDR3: CASSLGQGVEGYTF. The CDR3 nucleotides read TGTGCCAGCAGCTTAGGACAGGGAGTGGAGGGCTACACCTTC.